These 29 T cell receptor beta chains came from one sample sequenced in a study of blood T cells in healthy people across ages. Next came a second PCR, run for about 7 to 12 cycles, which used a sample-barcoded 5' primer along with a J-beta primer mix. Via MiXCR, TCRdb re-called the 5' RACE reads, giving one row per CDR3 protein. The sample carries roughly 650,000 distinct CDR3 sequences, approximately 29% recorded once. What was sequenced was blood. These receptors all come from a woman aged 80 or over in good health.

The gene calls are TRBV6-2 or TRBV6-3 and TRBJ1-2, with D possibly TRBD1 on 6 matching bases. The CDR3 is 19 residues long. Per germline, CDR1 MNHEY and CDR2 SVGEGT. V gave up 11 bases and J gave up 0 bases, with 31 bases separating them. The CDR3 DNA reads TGTGCCGGCACCCCCGGGCTGGGGGGCCTTTCGTATCCTAACTATGGCTACACCTTC. Encoded protein: CAGTPGLGGLSYPNYGYTF.

This clonotype was recorded at least ten times. CDR3 residues: CASRPQGSYGYTF. In DNA form, the CDR3 reads TGTGCCAGCAGACCACAGGGTTCCTATGGCTACACCTTC. This sequence joins TRBV6-5 and TRBJ1-2; maybe TRBD1 (6 bases). The length of the CDR3 is 13 residues. Germline-derived CDR1 and CDR2 are MNHEY and SVGAGI. V was pared by 6 bases and J by 4 bases, with 12 bases between.

This clonotype was seen many times. This CDR3 is CASSLGWTVPNSPLHF. Here the CDR3 DNA reads TGTGCCAGCAGCTTAGGGTGGACAGTACCTAATTCACCCCTCCACTTT. The chain links TRBV7-8 to TRBJ1-6; a weak D match, TRBD1 (6 bases). CDR3 length: 16 amino acids. Germline V CDR1 and CDR2: SGHVS, FQNEAQ. Between the trimmed V and J ends, which lost 1 base and 6 bases, there was a span of 13 bases.

This clonotype was seen at least ten times. This rearrangement joins TRBV6-5 to TRBJ1-5; D unresolved. The CDR3 is 13 amino acids. Germline loops: CDR1 MNHEY, CDR2 SVGAGI. With 0 bases removed from V and 5 bases from J, the gap between germline ends came to 5 bases. This chain's CDR3 is CASSYSKDQPQHF. CDR3 nucleotides: TGTGCCAGCAGTTACTCGAAAGATCAGCCCCAGCATTTT.

This sequence joins TRBV5-1 and TRBJ2-1; TRBD2 aligns across 10 bases. CDR1 and CDR2 (germline): SGHRS, YFSETQ. J gave up 4 bases and V 2 bases, and 9 bases lay outside the gene matches. The CDR3 is 17 amino acids. The CDR3 DNA reads TGCGCCAGCAGCTTTAAGGGAGCGGGGGGGCTTTACAATGAGCAGTTCTTC. Residues: CASSFKGAGGLYNEQFF.

This clonotype was detected a few times. The chain employs TRBV5-1 and TRBJ2-7, with D possibly called TRBD1 or TRBD2 (5 bases each). This CDR3 is 15 amino acids long. The germline CDR1 and CDR2 sequences are SGHRS and YFSETQ. V was trimmed by 2 bases and J by 3 bases, leaving 15 bases between them. This CDR3 is CASSLTRGPNYEQYF. The CDR3, as DNA: TGCGCCAGCAGCTTAACAAGGGGACCCAACTACGAGCAGTACTTC.

On this clonotype: The CDR3 ends on some other residue instead of the conserved phenylalanine or tryptophan, so this is likely a read error. The rearrangement joins TRBV6-2 or TRBV6-3 to TRBJ2-5; 8 nucleotides match TRBD2. Per the germline V gene, CDR1 is MNHEY and CDR2 is SVGEGT. V was pared by 8 bases and J by 11 bases, with 16 bases of the junction left unmatched. CDR3 length equals 14 residues. CDR3 protein: CASGDPAGVNTQYV. The CDR3 DNA reads TGTGCCAGCGGGGATCCAGCGGGGGTGAATACGCAGTACGTC.

This chain links TRBV20-1 with TRBJ2-1; 7 nucleotides match TRBD2. The CDR3 sequence is 15 residues long. Germline-derived CDR1 and CDR2 are DFQATT and SNEGSKA (reference sequence). Trimming cost V 6 bases and J 4 bases; bases outside gene matches: 12. CDR3 protein: CSALGTGGGYNEQFF. The CDR3 DNA is TGCAGTGCCCTCGGGACTGGCGGGGGTTACAATGAGCAGTTCTTC.

This clonotype was counted at least ten times. The V and J genes are TRBV20-1 and TRBJ2-7; D uncertain. Trimming removed 0 bases at V and 0 bases at J, with 6 bases between. Germline V gene lookup returns CDR1 DFQATT and CDR2 SNEGSKA (reference sequence). The CDR3 loop spans 13 amino acids. The CDR3 sequence: CSARDRRSYEQYF. The CDR3 nucleotides are TGCAGTGCTAGAGACAGGCGCTCCTACGAGCAGTACTTC.

This chain joins TRBV6-1 and TRBJ1-6, with 7 nucleotides matching TRBD1. The CDR3 totals 13 residues. J gave up 10 bases and V 8 bases, and 8 bases lay outside the gene matches. The germline gives CDR1 MNHNS, CDR2 SASEGT. The CDR3 protein is CASLRQGNSPLHF. DNA of the CDR3: TGTGCCAGCCTCAGACAGGGTAACTCACCCCTCCACTTT.

The chain recombines TRBV30 with TRBJ2-7; D call uncertain. CDR3 size: 14 residues. V lost 3 bases, J lost 1 base, and 13 bases lay in between. From germline, CDR1 is GTSNPN and CDR2 SVGIG (reference sequence). This CDR3 is CAWSVSLTSYEQYF. The CDR3 nucleotides read TGTGCCTGGAGCGTTTCTCTAACTTCCTACGAGCAGTACTTC.

The chain couples TRBV29-1 to TRBJ2-3; D may be TRBD2 (5 bases). Germline values: CDR1 SQVTM, CDR2 ANQGSEA. Trimming shortened V by 1 base and J by 3 bases, and 8 bases separated the two germline ends. CDR3 size: 13 residues. CDR3 DNA sequence: TGCAGCGTTGAAGTCCCGGGGACAGATACGCAGTATTTT. It translates to CSVEVPGTDTQYF.

Many counts were recorded for this clonotype. A read error may account for a junction end that differs from germline. This rearrangement joins TRBV7-2 to TRBJ2-3; D might be TRBD1 (6 bases). The CDR3 has 14 amino acids. The germline V gene encodes CDR1 SGHTA and CDR2 FQGNSA. CDR3 region: CASSLAGAADTQYF. CDR3 bases: TGCGCCAGCAGCTTGGCAGGGGCAGCTGATACGCAGTATTTT.

In its sample, this clonotype was seen once. The V call is TRBV20-1, the J call TRBJ1-5; D gene uncertain. V was pared by 6 bases and J by 0 bases, with 6 bases between. Germline assignment: CDR1 DFQATT and CDR2 SNEGSKA (reference sequence). The CDR3 is made up of 12 amino acids. Here the CDR3 DNA reads TGCAGTGCCCAATATAGCAATCAGCCCCAGCATTTT. Its translation: CSAQYSNQPQHF.

For this clonotype: A read error is possible here, since a much larger clone lies one base away. The chain is built from TRBV15 and TRBJ1-2, with D possibly TRBD1 on 5 matching bases. The CDR3 sequence is 14 residues long. CDR1 and CDR2 from the germline V gene are LNHNV and YYDKDF (reference sequence). The CDR3 is CTTSSPETDYGYTF. The CDR3 coding sequence is TGTACCACCAGCAGCCCCGAGACAGACTATGGCTACACCTTC.

This clonotype has just a few counts. Just one base apart from a much larger clone, this may be a read error. The chain carries TRBV7-8 and TRBJ2-1; 9 positions agree with TRBD2. Germline CDR1 SGHVS, CDR2 FQNEAQ. This CDR3 has 16 residues. After removal of 1 base from V and 3 bases from J, the junction contained 4 bases not matched to a gene. CDR3 nucleotides: TGTGCCAGCAGCTTAGTGCGGGGGGGCGTCTACAATGAGCAGTTCTTC. Residues: CASSLVRGGVYNEQFF.

This clonotype was recorded a few times. Given a much more abundant clone one base away, this may be a read error. The CDR3 nucleotides are TGTGCCAGCAGTTTTTCGGACAAATACAATGAGCAGTACTTC. Residues: CASSFSDKYNEQYF. V gene TRBV12-3 or TRBV12-4 combines with J gene TRBJ2-5, with D possibly TRBD1 on 5 matching bases. Trimming cost V 3 bases and J 11 bases, with 19 bases left between them. There are 14 residues in the CDR3.

The chain joins TRBV6-6 to TRBJ1-5, with TRBD1 matching 7 bases. Per the germline V gene, CDR1 is MNHNY and CDR2 is SVGAGI (reference sequence). CDR3 size: 13 residues. The V gene end was trimmed by 6 bases and the J gene end by 7 bases; junction bases not matched to a gene: 6. The CDR3 spells CASSKGQDQPQHF. CDR3 DNA sequence: TGTGCCAGCAGCAAAGGACAGGACCAGCCCCAGCATTTT.

The J gene is TRBJ2-2, the V gene TRBV5-1; 7 nucleotides match TRBD2. V lost 3 bases to trimming and J lost 2 bases; unmatched junction nucleotides: 13. The germline V gene has CDR1 SGHRS and CDR2 YFSETQ. The CDR3 consists of 18 residues. The DNA for the CDR3 is TGCGCCAGCAGCTCAAAAGTAGGAGCGGGGTCAAACACCGGGGAGCTGTTTTTT. Protein product: CASSSKVGAGSNTGELFF.

The V call is TRBV29-1, the J call TRBJ2-4; TRBD1 agrees at 7 bases. The CDR3 contains 12 residues. With 6 bases clipped from V and 6 bases from J, the junction kept 5 bases outside the gene matches. Per germline, CDR1 SQVTM and CDR2 ANQGSEA. CDR3 loop: CSVQGDGNIQYF. CDR3 DNA: TGCAGCGTCCAGGGGGACGGAAACATTCAGTACTTC.

DNA of the CDR3: TGTGCCAGCAGCTTAGATCGTATACCTAACTATGGCTACACCTTC. Protein: CASSLDRIPNYGYTF. The chain links TRBV7-2 to TRBJ1-2; unclear D gene. This CDR3 spans 15 amino acids. Germline loops: CDR1 SGHTA, CDR2 FQGNSA. V was pared by 1 base and J by 0 bases, with 9 bases between.

The chain carries TRBV5-1 and TRBJ2-1; D remains unclear. V lost 3 bases, J lost 5 bases, and 3 bases lay in between. CDR3 length: 11 residues. The germline V gene encodes CDR1 SGHRS and CDR2 YFSETQ. The CDR3 DNA follows: TGCGCCAGCAGCTGGGACAATGAGCAGTTCTTC. Translated, it gives CASSWDNEQFF.

This clonotype occurred many times. The V call is TRBV6-2 or TRBV6-3, the J call TRBJ1-2, with 8 bases fitting TRBD1. V dropped 2 bases and J dropped 4; count of bases not matched to a gene: 6. The length of the CDR3 is 15 residues. Germline V gene lookup returns CDR1 MNHEY and CDR2 SVGEGT. The CDR3 DNA reads as TGTGCCAGCAGTTACGGACAGGGATTCCTCTATGGCTACACCTTC. It translates to CASSYGQGFLYGYTF.

The sample holds many counts of this clonotype. V is TRBV7-9 and J is TRBJ2-1; 8 nucleotides match TRBD2. CDR1 is SEHNR, CDR2 FQNEAQ, per germline (reference sequence). The CDR3 consists of 18 residues. V lost 1 base and J lost 0; bases outside the gene matches: 8. The DNA for the CDR3 is TGTGCCAGCAGCTTAGGTAGAATCGGGGGGGGCTCCTACAATGAGCAGTTCTTC. This codes for CASSLGRIGGGSYNEQFF.

This clonotype was seen many times. V usage is TRBV6-2 or TRBV6-3 and J usage is TRBJ2-5, with 8 bases identical to TRBD1. The J call may be wrong; the DNA end is better matched by TRBJ2-7. Germline CDR1 and CDR2: MNHEY and SVGEGT. The CDR3 contains 13 residues. The CDR3: CASSWRQGSEQYF. The CDR3 nucleotides are TGTGCCAGCAGTTGGCGACAGGGGTCCGAGCAGTACTTC.

The chain is built from TRBV2 and TRBJ2-3; 11 bases are a match to TRBD2. CDR3 length equals 15 residues. Per the germline V gene, CDR1 is SNHLY and CDR2 is FYNNEI. V was clipped by 1 base and J by 4 bases; unmatched bases: 1. The CDR3 DNA reads as TGTGCCAGCAGTGAAGAACTAGCGGGGGCAGATACGCAGTATTTT. This codes for CASSEELAGADTQYF.

This clonotype showed up just a few times. Being one base from a much bigger clone, this may be a read error. The conserved phenylalanine or tryptophan is not found at the CDR3 terminus, so this likely reflects a read error. The limits of the CDR3 on the DNA are not certain, so only TCRdb's listed CDR3 is given. The CDR3 loop reads CASSKATTPVAYEQYL. The chain has TRBV21-1 and TRBJ2-7. TRBV21-1 is shown as a pseudogene. Ends included, the CDR3 has 16 residues.

This sequence joins TRBV20-1 and TRBJ2-1; no definite D call. V shed 3 bases and J shed 4 bases, with 16 bases lying between them. CDR3 length equals 15 residues. Germline CDR1 is DFQATT and CDR2 is SNEGSKA (reference sequence). CDR3 nucleotides: TGCAGTGCTAGCGGCCCCTCGACAATATACAATGAGCAGTTCTTC. Its protein product is CSASGPSTIYNEQFF.

This clonotype was seen ten or more times. This chain links TRBV5-1 with TRBJ2-1; maybe TRBD2 (5 bases). Germline V gene sequence: CDR1 SGHRS, CDR2 YFSETQ. This CDR3 comprises 13 residues. V dropped 6 bases and J dropped 8 bases, with 15 bases sitting between them. The CDR3 here is CASMLGLRDEQFF. The DNA for the CDR3 is TGCGCCAGCATGCTAGGACTTCGAGATGAGCAGTTCTTC.